The present T cell receptor (beta chain) was sequenced within a study of blood T cells in healthy people across ages (dated by TCRdb to 2014 to 2015). The study in broad terms: In model experiments, template switching captured roughly one uniquely barcoded TCR beta cDNA molecule for every two T cells. To track age-related changes in TCR beta repertoire diversity, the study relied on deep sequencing normalized with unique cDNA molecular identifiers. For two donors (one aged 18 to 30 and one aged 80 or older), the study analyzed two additional independent replicas of 1 million unique cDNA reads from the same blood draw. Donors were grouped into four age groups: young (average approximately 16 years), middle-aged (roughly 38), aged (about 59) and long-lived (less than 85). Donors of different ages were randomly distributed across sequencing lanes to avoid experimental bias.

The paper's findings and limits, for the study overall: Compared with the aged group, the long-lived group had more naive CD4+ T cells, fewer expanded clones and increased TCR diversity, suggesting age selection. Total diversity estimates from one million sequenced T cells were considered lower bounds and underestimates. The percentage of naive T cells measured by flow cytometry correlated strongly with observed TCR beta diversity. Observed TCR beta diversity per million T cells fell roughly linearly with age, and a significant reduction was already apparent by age around 40. The CMV infection status of donors was not known, potentially confounding age-related changes in expanded clonotypes. Because profiling used bulk unsorted PBMCs, naive and antigen-experienced compartments could not be compared conclusively.

Of note for this clonotype: The antigen it binds to is not known. Base qualities are missing; no much larger clone stands one base away.

Library construction relied on 5' RACE. The second PCR ran for about 6 to 11 cycles and used a J-beta primer mix along with a sample-barcoded 5' primer. Each TCR beta cDNA molecule received a unique molecular identifier from a template-switch 5' adaptor carrying 12 random nucleotides. Each sample yielded at least 2.5 million CDR3-containing paired-end reads. First-strand cDNA was synthesized from all RNA with the Mint cDNA synthesis kit, primed by a TRBC-specific oligonucleotide. After uracil-DNA glycosylase treatment, a first 18-cycle PCR used universal primers M1SS and BC2_uni_R on all cDNA. In the source study's methods: For normalization, 1 million high-quality reads were randomly selected from each sample, with every read carrying a distinct molecular identifier. Reads sharing molecular identifiers were discarded rather than binned into consensus sequences. MiTCR, run with a Q25 quality threshold and the strictest error-elimination algorithm, handled CDR3 identification, clonotype clustering and error correction. A nonparametric unseen species model with Euler transformation was used to estimate a lower bound on total TCR beta diversity. TCRdb trimmed the raw reads at Q25, called clones with MiXCR and kept productive beta chains. All rows with the same CDR3 protein become a single entry with the most common DNA and genes. The V and J calls and clone size are TCRdb's, not the authors'. A total of 1.8 million or so distinct CDR3 sequences appear in this sample, around 40% of them only once. The ten largest clones capture 20% to 25% of the sample.

Donors were approximately 42 systemically healthy Caucasian individuals from Russia aged roughly 6 to 90 years. Ten milliliters of peripheral blood were collected from each donor into EDTA-treated Vacutainer tubes. Ficoll-Paque density-gradient centrifugation was used to isolate PBMCs, with at least 6.5 million per sample. Trizol reagent was used to extract total RNA from the PBMCs, yielding at least 6 micrograms per sample. For every donor, an aliquot of PBMCs went through flow cytometry to measure the percentages of naive CD45RAhigh/CD27high T cells. According to the germline V gene, CDR1 reads SGHVS and CDR2 reads FNYEAQ. From cysteine to phenylalanine, the CDR3 is 14 amino acids long. Only the CDR3 portion is preserved as DNA: 42 bases, with reading frame beginning at the first base.

This TCR came from a human donor in good health. The sequence links TRBV7-6 to TRBJ2-5, with 8 junctional bases fitting TRBD1. The J call may be incorrect, as the DNA end agrees better with TRBJ2-7. Input material: blood. This receptor carries the CDR3 CASSPSTGDHEQYF. The DNA sequence is given as TGTGCCAGCAGCCCCTCGACAGGGGACCACGAGCAGTACTTC.